The 31 T cell receptor beta chains presented below share a single source sample, sequenced in a study of cytomegalovirus exposure and HLA in healthy donors (dated 2017 in TCRdb). The library was generated by the immunoSEQ multiplex PCR assay. A mixture of 60 forward primers for TCR Vbeta segments and 13 reverse primers for TCR Jbeta segments was used in the multiplex PCR. In its TCRdb copy, this immuneACCESS table keeps in-frame sequences only and misses some clones. Where compared with another copy, unresolved V genes explain less than half of these, and the others have no known cause. The sample has fewer than 250,000 clones on record, 70% to 90% of them singletons. The ten biggest clones cover approximately 2.8% of the sample. The specimen sequenced was PBMCs. The source of these receptors is a man aged 25-45 years in good health and CMV-seronegative.

This clone was detected once. The chain has TRBV5-1 and TRBJ2-2; 7 bases line up with TRBD2. Germline values: CDR1 SGHRS, CDR2 YFSETQ. The V gene end was trimmed by 1 base and the J gene end by 4 bases; junction bases not matched to a gene: 7. The CDR3 is 16 amino acids. Written as DNA, the CDR3 is TGCGCCAGCAGCTTGCCCCATCTAGCGGCCACCGGGGAGCTGTTTTTT. This translates into CASSLPHLAATGELFF.

The rearrangement uses TRBV9 and TRBJ1-2; no reliable D call. Germline CDR1 is SGDLS and CDR2 is YYNGEE. The CDR3 loop spans 20 amino acids. Trimming removed 0 bases from V and 3 bases from J, with 27 bases in between. CDR3 nucleotides: TGTGCCAGCAGCGTAGCTTTTACCCCGACCGAAGCGGGAAACTACTATGGCTACACCTTC. This translates into CASSVAFTPTEAGNYYGYTF.

This chain connects TRBV28 to TRBJ1-5; 9 nucleotides align to TRBD1. Germline CDR1 is MDHEN and CDR2 is SYDVKM. J gave up 3 bases and V 6 bases, and 12 bases lay outside the gene matches. The CDR3 totals 17 residues. In nucleotides, the CDR3 is TGTGCCAGCAGCCTCTGGGCAGACAGGGGGATCAATCAGCCCCAGCATTTT. This sequence encodes CASSLWADRGINQPQHF.

This sequence joins TRBV19 and TRBJ2-2, with D possibly being TRBD2 (6 bases). Germline loops: CDR1 LNHDA, CDR2 SQIVND (reference sequence). The CDR3 sequence is 18 residues long. The ends were cut back, 6 bases at V and 5 bases at J, with 25 bases in the middle. The CDR3 loop is CASSHRHGGMERTGELFF. The CDR3 DNA follows: TGTGCCAGTAGCCATAGACACGGGGGAATGGAGCGGACCGGGGAGCTGTTTTTT.

This clone has just a few counts. The V and J genes are TRBV10-2 and TRBJ2-7, with TRBD1 matching over 10 bases. The CDR3 covers 14 residues. Germline loops: CDR1 WSHSY, CDR2 SAAADI. The trim removed 7 bases at V and 5 bases at J, leaving 8 bases unmatched. The CDR3: CASNGDRGINEQYF. In DNA form, the CDR3 reads TGCGCCAGCAATGGGGACAGGGGTATCAACGAGCAGTACTTC.

The chain recombines TRBV19 with TRBJ2-1; TRBD2 aligns across 7 bases. The germline gives CDR1 LNHDA, CDR2 SQIVND (reference sequence). The V gene end was trimmed by 3 bases and the J gene end by 9 bases; junction bases not matched to a gene: 8. CDR3 length equals 14 residues. Here the CDR3 DNA reads TGTGCCAGTAGTATGCTAGCGGAAAACGGTGAGCAGTTCTTC. Protein: CASSMLAENGEQFF.

The chain employs TRBV6-5 and TRBJ1-1; D gene ambiguous. The CDR3 length is 15 residues. V lost 2 bases, J lost 2 bases, and 12 bases lay in between. Germline loops: CDR1 MNHEY, CDR2 SVGAGI. CDR3 residues: CASSYKATANTEAFF. The CDR3 region has the DNA TGTGCCAGCAGTTACAAGGCTACAGCTAACACTGAAGCTTTCTTT.

This rearrangement joins TRBV5-4 to TRBJ1-2, with 7 bases identical to TRBD1. The CDR3 is made up of 14 amino acids. Germline CDR1 is SGHNT and CDR2 is YYREEE (reference sequence). Germline trimming cut 2 bases from V and 7 bases from J; bases unmatched to any gene: 8. Here the CDR3 DNA reads TGTGCCAGCAGCTTCAGAGCAGGGGGAATTGGCTACACCTTC. This gives the protein CASSFRAGGIGYTF.

The CDR3, as DNA: TGTGCCAGCAGTGAAGCGGCCTCGGTGGGCGCCCTTTCGCAGTACTTC. It encodes CASSEAASVGALSQYF. This rearrangement joins TRBV2 to TRBJ2-5, with D unresolved. Trimming took 0 bases from V and 11 from J, leaving 22 bases between them. The germline CDR1 and CDR2 sequences are SNHLY and FYNNEI. The CDR3 is 16 residues long.

The rearrangement uses TRBV7-2 and TRBJ2-1, with D possibly TRBD1 on 5 matching bases. The V end lost 7 bases, the J end lost 7 bases, and 11 bases lay between the germline ends. Germline CDR1 and CDR2: SGHTA and FQGNSA. The CDR3 runs 12 residues. The CDR3 DNA reads TGTGCCAGCACCCGTCAGGGAAATGAGCAGTTCTTC. It translates to CASTRQGNEQFF.

The chain links TRBV2 to TRBJ1-2; 7 bases fit TRBD1. The junction had 5 bases not matched to a gene; V was cut back by 10 bases and J by 3 bases. The CDR3 spans 12 residues. Per germline, CDR1 SNHLY and CDR2 FYNNEI. CDR3 residues: CANFGTDYGYTF. DNA for the CDR3: TGTGCCAACTTTGGGACAGACTATGGCTACACCTTC.

The chain has TRBV13 and TRBJ2-3; 14 nucleotides match TRBD2. CDR1 PRHDT and CDR2 FYEKMQ come from the germline V gene (reference sequence). The CDR3 is 17 residues long. The junction had 9 bases not matched to a gene; V was cut back by 5 bases and J by 5 bases. The CDR3 protein is CASSLTSGGDAEDTQYF. In DNA, the CDR3 is TGTGCCAGCAGCCTGACTAGCGGGGGGGACGCGGAAGATACGCAGTATTTT.

The chain uses TRBV6-5 and TRBJ2-2; 10 positions agree with TRBD1. The V segment lost 5 bases and the J segment 4 bases; nucleotides outside the gene matches: 4. CDR1 and CDR2 (germline): MNHEY, SVGAGI. The length of the CDR3 is 15 residues. The CDR3 DNA sequence: TGTGCCAGCAGTAAGGACAGGGGGGCCACCGGGGAGCTGTTTTTT. Its protein is CASSKDRGATGELFF.

This chain connects TRBV9 to TRBJ2-7; 9 positions agree with TRBD1. The CDR3 extends over 14 amino acids. J was trimmed by 4 bases and V by 4 bases; bases with no gene match: 6. Germline V gene sequence: CDR1 SGDLS, CDR2 YYNGEE. In nucleotides, the CDR3 is TGTGCCAGCAGCTCCATGGACAGGGGTTACGAGCAGTACTTC. Translation gives CASSSMDRGYEQYF.

The chain uses TRBV6-5 and TRBJ1-2, with a tentative D call TRBD1 (5 bases). CDR3 length: 13 amino acids. Germline assignment: CDR1 MNHEY and CDR2 SVGAGI. Trimming cost V 2 bases and J 3 bases, with 7 bases left between them. CDR3 residues: CASSYGGDYGYTF. CDR3 coding DNA: TGTGCCAGCAGTTACGGAGGGGACTATGGCTACACCTTC.

This sequence joins TRBV13 and TRBJ2-1; 12 bases are a match to TRBD2. The length of the CDR3 is 16 residues. The junction had 5 bases not matched to a gene; V was cut back by 1 base and J by 7 bases. Germline CDR1 reads PRHDT; CDR2 reads FYEKMQ (reference sequence). The CDR3, as DNA: TGTGCCAGCAGCTTAGCTAGCGGGGGGGCCGGGAATGAGCAGTTCTTC. This sequence encodes CASSLASGGAGNEQFF.

This clone has more than one count but fewer than ten. This chain joins TRBV19 and TRBJ1-1; 7 bases fit TRBD1. This CDR3 contains 13 residues. Trimming cost V 5 bases and J 5 bases; bases outside gene matches: 5. Germline V lookup: CDR1 LNHDA, CDR2 SQIVND (reference sequence). CDR3 in amino acids: CASSSGRGTEAFF. The DNA of the CDR3 is TGTGCCAGTAGTTCAGGCAGGGGGACTGAAGCTTTCTTT.

This chain joins TRBV5-6 and TRBJ1-1; 8 bases fit TRBD1. This CDR3 is built from 13 residues. J lost 7 bases, V lost 0 bases, and 2 bases had no gene match. The germline CDR1 and CDR2 sequences are SGHDT and YYEEEE. CDR3 amino acids: CASSLDGTGEAFF. The CDR3 coding sequence is TGTGCCAGCAGCTTGGACGGGACAGGTGAAGCTTTCTTT.

This clone was seen a handful of times. The rearrangement uses TRBV6-1 and TRBJ1-1; possible D gene TRBD1, 6 bases. CDR1 and CDR2 (germline): MNHNS, SASEGT. Trimming cost V 4 bases and J 1 base, with 7 bases left between them. This CDR3 region has 13 residues. The CDR3: CASSVTGNTEAFF. CDR3 DNA sequence: TGTGCCAGCAGTGTGACAGGGAACACTGAAGCTTTCTTT.

The V and J genes are TRBV7-9 and TRBJ2-7; D remains ambiguous. Between the trimmed V and J ends, which lost 5 bases and 2 bases, there was a span of 10 bases. CDR1 and CDR2 from the germline V gene are SEHNR and FQNEAQ (reference sequence). This CDR3 comprises 13 residues. This chain's CDR3 is CASSEQRTYEQYF. The CDR3 coding sequence is TGTGCCAGCAGCGAACAACGTACCTACGAGCAGTACTTC.

Points on this clone: At one boundary the junction diverges from the germline segment, which might be a read error. V and J are TRBV7-2 and TRBJ2-6; 7 nucleotides align to TRBD2. CDR1 and CDR2 (germline): SGHTA, FQGNSA. CDR3 length: 16 residues. CDR3 sequence reads: CASSLGGSSGASVLTF. DNA of the CDR3: TGTGCCAGCAGCTTAGGCGGGAGCTCTGGGGCCAGCGTCCTGACTTTC.

CDR3 in amino acids: CASSEAYQETQYF. The CDR3 DNA reads TGTGCCAGCAGCGAGGCCTATCAAGAGACCCAGTACTTC. The chain couples TRBV6-5 to TRBJ2-5; D unclear. CDR1 is MNHEY, CDR2 SVGAGI, per germline. V gave up 6 bases and J gave up 2 bases, with 10 bases separating them. This CDR3 is 13 amino acids long.

The chain is built from TRBV6-5 and TRBJ1-6, with 7 bases fitting TRBD1. This CDR3 comprises 15 residues. Losses at the gene ends were 11 bases for V and 7 bases for J; bases not matched to a gene: 14. Germline V gene lookup returns CDR1 MNHEY and CDR2 SVGAGI. CDR3 sequence reads: CAVKARQGPNSPLHF. The CDR3, as DNA: TGTGCCGTAAAAGCCAGACAGGGCCCAAATTCACCCCTCCACTTT.

The chain links TRBV27 to TRBJ1-1, with D unresolved. The V and J ends lost 0 bases and 0 bases respectively, with 14 bases between them. CDR3 length equals 17 residues. Germline V gene sequence: CDR1 MNHEY, CDR2 SMNVEV (reference sequence). The DNA of the CDR3 is TGTGCCAGCAGTTTATCTTACCGCGGGGTCATGAACACTGAAGCTTTCTTT. This sequence encodes CASSLSYRGVMNTEAFF.

The chain recombines TRBV18 with TRBJ2-2; D uncertain. Germline V gene lookup returns CDR1 KGHSH and CDR2 LQKENI. The V end lost 6 bases, the J end lost 3 bases, and 17 bases lay between the germline ends. The CDR3 is 16 residues long. DNA of the CDR3: TGTGCCAGCTCGCGCTTACCAGACTTTTACACCGGGGAGCTGTTTTTT. This encodes CASSRLPDFYTGELFF.

Concerning this clone: One end of the junction fails to match germline, which may point to a read error. The V call is TRBV7-9, the J call TRBJ1-6; 8 nucleotides line up with TRBD1. Germline V gene data show CDR1 as SEHNR and CDR2 as FQNEAQ (reference sequence). This CDR3 comprises 16 residues. In DNA, the CDR3 is TGTTCCAGCAGCTCGGACAGGGTGGCATATAATTCACCCCTCCACTTT. Encoded protein: CSSSSDRVAYNSPLHF.

This clone was found once. The chain recombines TRBV7-9 with TRBJ2-2, with no clear D. This CDR3 has 15 amino acids. From germline, CDR1 is SEHNR and CDR2 FQNEAQ (reference sequence). Written as DNA, the CDR3 is TGTTCCTCTAGACCCCCAGAAAATAACACCGGGGAGCTGTTTTTT. Its translation: CSSRPPENNTGELFF.

V is TRBV14 and J is TRBJ1-3; the match to TRBD1 covers 9 bases. CDR3 length: 15 residues. V was clipped by 2 bases and J by 4 bases; unmatched bases: 3. Per the germline V gene, CDR1 is SGHDN and CDR2 is FVKESK. CDR3 residues: CASSQLDRGGNTIYF. Here the CDR3 DNA reads TGTGCCAGCAGCCAACTGGACAGGGGCGGAAACACCATATATTTT. Complete variable domain (other parts from reference TRBV14 and TRBJ1-3): EAGVTQFPSHSVIEKGQTVTLRCDPISGHDNLYWYRRVMGKEIKFLLHFVKESKQDESGMPNNRFLAERTGGTYSTLKVQPAELEDSGVYFCASSQLDRGGNTIYFGEGSWLTVV.

J is TRBJ2-5 and V is TRBV7-6; 14 bases align to TRBD2. The ends lost 5 bases at V and 2 bases at J; junction bases unmatched: 4. Germline lookup yields CDR1 SGHVS and CDR2 FNYEAQ. There are 16 residues in the CDR3. CDR3 nucleotide sequence: TGTGCCAGCAGCCCCAGACTAGCGGGGGGGCAAGAGACCCAGTACTTC. Translating gives CASSPRLAGGQETQYF.

The rearrangement joins TRBV18 to TRBJ1-1; D is ambiguous. The germline V gene has CDR1 KGHSH and CDR2 LQKENI. V lost 3 bases and J lost 4, with 15 bases in between. The CDR3 consists of 15 residues. The CDR3 sequence: CASSPNERFGTEAFF. The DNA of the CDR3 is TGTGCCAGCTCACCGAACGAGAGGTTTGGCACTGAAGCTTTCTTT.

J is TRBJ1-6 and V is TRBV7-9; 7 bases fit TRBD1. Germline CDR1 SEHNR, CDR2 FQNEAQ (reference sequence). V trimming: 8 bases; J trimming: 4 bases; junction bases outside the gene matches: 2. This CDR3 has 13 amino acids. This CDR3 is CASGDSYNSPLHF. The CDR3 DNA sequence: TGTGCCAGCGGGGACAGTTATAATTCACCCCTCCACTTT.